The source of this TCR beta chain is a study of blood T cell repertoires in COVID-19. TCRdb's copy holds only in-frame clones and misses some; the assay was immunoSEQ multiplex PCR. The sample has approximately 260,000 clones, approximately 80% seen once. The sample taken for sequencing was peripheral blood. These TCRs come from a woman in her thirties or forties with active or convalescent COVID-19.

The V call is TRBV5-1, the J call TRBJ1-1; D call uncertain. This CDR3 contains 13 residues. Trimming pared 6 bases from V and 0 bases from J, leaving 9 bases between. Germline V CDR1 and CDR2: SGHRS, YFSETQ. The CDR3 DNA sequence: TGCGCCAGCACTCCCGGAGTGAACACTGAAGCTTTCTTT. It specifies CASTPGVNTEAFF. Complete variable domain (other parts from reference TRBV5-1 and TRBJ1-1): KAGVTQTPRYLIKTRGQQVTLSCSPISGHRSVSWYQQTPGQGLQFLFEYFSETQRNKGNFPGRFSGRQFSNSRSEMNVSTLELGDSALYLCASTPGVNTEAFFGQGTRLTVV.